One and the same sample provided the 10 T cell receptor beta chains below, sequenced in a study of cytomegalovirus exposure and HLA in healthy donors (dated by TCRdb to 2015 to 2018). Library construction relied on the immunoSEQ multiplex PCR assay. A mixture of 60 forward primers for TCR Vbeta segments and 13 reverse primers for TCR Jbeta segments was used in the multiplex PCR. TCRdb mirrors the immuneACCESS table, restricted to in-frame sequences. Some clones are absent from its copies; in checked studies, under half trace to an unresolved V gene, and the reason for the others is unknown. This sample's records show some 71,000 clones. Under 2% of the sample is taken by the ten largest. Material for sequencing was PBMCs. The receptor source for this set is a woman in her thirties in good health and CMV-seronegative.

The chain has TRBV2 and TRBJ1-2, with D unclear. Between the trimmed V and J ends, which lost 6 bases and 0 bases, there was a span of 5 bases. The germline V gene has CDR1 SNHLY and CDR2 FYNNEI. The CDR3 is 12 residues long. CDR3 coding DNA: TGTGCCAGCAGCACAGCTAACTATGGCTACACCTTC. Amino acid sequence: CASSTANYGYTF.

The chain uses TRBV14 and TRBJ2-1, with 13 positions matching TRBD2. CDR1 SGHDN and CDR2 FVKESK come from the germline V gene. With V trimmed by 1 base and J by 4 bases, 16 bases remained unmatched. The CDR3 consists of 21 residues. The CDR3 DNA follows: TGTGCCAGCAGCCAAGTCTGGTGGGCCTTGACTAGCGGGAGGTTTTACAATGAGCAGTTCTTC. It codes for CASSQVWWALTSGRFYNEQFF. Combining the CDR3 with reference TRBV14 and TRBJ2-1 gives the whole variable domain EAGVTQFPSHSVIEKGQTVTLRCDPISGHDNLYWYRRVMGKEIKFLLHFVKESKQDESGMPNNRFLAERTGGTYSTLKVQPAELEDSGVYFCASSQVWWALTSGRFYNEQFFGPGTRLTVL.

The gene calls are TRBV5-6 and TRBJ2-1; TRBD2 aligns across 9 bases. The CDR3 sequence is 16 residues long. CDR1 and CDR2 (germline): SGHDT, YYEEEE. The trim removed 1 base at V and 5 bases at J, leaving 7 bases unmatched. The CDR3 protein is CASSLSWSSGNNEQFF. CDR3 bases: TGTGCCAGCAGCTTGAGTTGGTCTAGCGGGAACAATGAGCAGTTCTTC.

The rearrangement links TRBV28 to TRBJ1-2, with D possibly TRBD1 on 6 matching bases. V dropped 7 bases and J dropped 2 bases, with 17 bases sitting between them. CDR3 length equals 15 residues. CDR1 is MDHEN, CDR2 SYDVKM, per germline. This CDR3 is CASTSPGGANYGYTF. CDR3 sequence (DNA): TGTGCCAGCACTAGCCCCGGGGGGGCCAACTATGGCTACACCTTC.

This chain uses TRBV4-1 with TRBJ1-1; no clear D gene. The CDR3 extends over 14 amino acids. Trimming pared 4 bases from V and 5 bases from J, leaving 14 bases between. CDR1 MGHRA and CDR2 YSYEKL come from the germline V gene. CDR3 nucleotide sequence: TGCGCCAGCAGCCGCCCCCTGAGAGGTACTGAAGCTTTCTTT. It encodes CASSRPLRGTEAFF.

The CDR3 DNA sequence: TGTGCCAGCAGTTACGGGTCGGTGGGGCAAGCTTTCTTT. This codes for CASSYGSVGQAFF. This chain links TRBV6-6 with TRBJ1-1; TRBD1 might be the D (5 bases). Germline V lookup: CDR1 MNHNY, CDR2 SVGAGI (reference sequence). The CDR3 extends over 13 amino acids. V lost 2 bases and J lost 9, with 13 bases in between.

The chain has TRBV6-5 and TRBJ2-1, with 10 bases aligning to TRBD2. Germline CDR1 reads MNHEY; CDR2 reads SVGAGI. The CDR3 contains 16 residues. J gave up 3 bases and V 2 bases, and 4 bases lay outside the gene matches. The CDR3 region is CASSYRAGGFYNEQFF. CDR3 sequence (DNA): TGTGCCAGCAGTTACAGAGCGGGGGGGTTCTACAATGAGCAGTTCTTC.

The V gene is TRBV4-2, the J gene TRBJ2-2; the match to TRBD2 covers 9 bases. Germline lookup yields CDR1 LGHNA and CDR2 YNFKEQ. With V trimmed by 0 bases and J by 4 bases, 9 bases remained unmatched. This CDR3 has 18 amino acids. Here the CDR3 DNA reads TGTGCCAGCAGCCAAGAGGGGAGGGGGACTAGCCCCACCGGGGAGCTGTTTTTT. It translates to CASSQEGRGTSPTGELFF.

The chain employs TRBV11-1 and TRBJ1-1; D remains unclear. Looked up from germline, CDR1 is SGHAT and CDR2 is FQDESV (reference sequence). The CDR3 is 11 residues long. V was cut by 3 bases and J by 7 bases, with 6 bases left in between. For the CDR3, the DNA is TGTGCCAGCAGCTTCGGGATTGAAGCTTTCTTT. Translated: CASSFGIEAFF.

This chain uses TRBV29-1 with TRBJ2-1; 10 bases match TRBD1. With V trimmed by 3 bases and J by 10 bases, 9 bases remained unmatched. The CDR3 consists of 14 residues. Germline assignment: CDR1 SQVTM and CDR2 ANQGSEA. The CDR3 DNA reads TGCAGCGTTGAGAGGGGGGGACAGGGGTTCGAGCAGTTCTTC. This codes for CSVERGGQGFEQFF.